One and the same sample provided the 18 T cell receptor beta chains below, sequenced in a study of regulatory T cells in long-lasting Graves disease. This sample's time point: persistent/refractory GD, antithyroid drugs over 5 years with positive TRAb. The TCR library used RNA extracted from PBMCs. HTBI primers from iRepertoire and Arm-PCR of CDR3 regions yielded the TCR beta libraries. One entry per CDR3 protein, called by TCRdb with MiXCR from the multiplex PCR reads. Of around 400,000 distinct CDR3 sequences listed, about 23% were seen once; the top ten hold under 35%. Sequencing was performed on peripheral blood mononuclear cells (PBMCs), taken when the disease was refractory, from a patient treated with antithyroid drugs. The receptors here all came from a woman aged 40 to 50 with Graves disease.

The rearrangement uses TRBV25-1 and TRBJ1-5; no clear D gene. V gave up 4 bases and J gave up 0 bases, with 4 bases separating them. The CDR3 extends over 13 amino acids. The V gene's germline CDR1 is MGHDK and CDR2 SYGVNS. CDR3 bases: TGTGCCAGCAGTGCCAGTAGCAATCAGCCCCAGCATTTT. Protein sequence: CASSASSNQPQHF.

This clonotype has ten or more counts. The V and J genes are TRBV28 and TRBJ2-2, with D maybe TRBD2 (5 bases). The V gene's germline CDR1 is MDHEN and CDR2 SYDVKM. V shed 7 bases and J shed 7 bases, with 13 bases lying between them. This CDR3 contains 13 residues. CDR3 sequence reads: CASTSGRHGELFF. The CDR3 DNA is TGTGCCAGCACTTCGGGGAGACACGGGGAGCTGTTTTTT. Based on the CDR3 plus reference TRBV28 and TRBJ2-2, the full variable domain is DVKVTQSSRYLVKRTGEKVFLECVQDMDHENMFWYRQDPGLGLRLIYFSYDVKMKEKGDIPEGYSVSREKKERFSLILESASTNQTSMYLCASTSGRHGELFFGEGSRLTVL.

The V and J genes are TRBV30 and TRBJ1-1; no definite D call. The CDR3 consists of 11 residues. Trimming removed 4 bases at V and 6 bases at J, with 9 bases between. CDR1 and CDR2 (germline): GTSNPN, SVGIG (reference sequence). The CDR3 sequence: CAWTFEAEAFF. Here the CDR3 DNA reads TGTGCCTGGACCTTTGAGGCTGAAGCTTTCTTT.

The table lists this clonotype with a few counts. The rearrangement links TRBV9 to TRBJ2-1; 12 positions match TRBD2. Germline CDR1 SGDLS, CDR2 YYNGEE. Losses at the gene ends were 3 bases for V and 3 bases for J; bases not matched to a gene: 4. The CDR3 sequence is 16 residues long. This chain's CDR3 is CASSEGLAGYYNEQFF. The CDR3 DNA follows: TGTGCCAGCAGCGAAGGACTAGCGGGATACTACAATGAGCAGTTCTTC.

The DNA of the CDR3 is TGTGCCAGCAGTTACTTTTGGACAGGGTATTCATCTGGCAATCAGCCCCAGCATTTT. Its translation is CASSYFWTGYSSGNQPQHF. The V call is TRBV6-2 or TRBV6-3, the J call TRBJ1-5; 8 bases map to TRBD1. Germline values: CDR1 MNHEY, CDR2 SVGEGT. The CDR3 totals 19 residues. V gave up 1 base and J gave up 2 bases; unmatched junction bases: 13.

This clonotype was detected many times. CDR3 DNA: TGCAGCGTTGAGGGACCCTTATCCTACGAGCAGTACTTC. Translated: CSVEGPLSYEQYF. V and J are TRBV29-1 and TRBJ2-7; the D call may be TRBD1 or TRBD2 (5 bases each). Germline V CDR1 and CDR2: SQVTM, ANQGSEA. The CDR3 totals 13 residues. Trimming took 3 bases from V and 1 from J, leaving 10 bases between them.

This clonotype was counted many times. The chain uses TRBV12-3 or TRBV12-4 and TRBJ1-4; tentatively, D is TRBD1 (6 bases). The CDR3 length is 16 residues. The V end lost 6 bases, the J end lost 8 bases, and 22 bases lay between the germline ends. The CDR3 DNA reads TGTGCCAGCAGGATCCGATTGGGGGGGGCAGGCGAAAAACTGTTTTTT. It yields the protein CASRIRLGGAGEKLFF.

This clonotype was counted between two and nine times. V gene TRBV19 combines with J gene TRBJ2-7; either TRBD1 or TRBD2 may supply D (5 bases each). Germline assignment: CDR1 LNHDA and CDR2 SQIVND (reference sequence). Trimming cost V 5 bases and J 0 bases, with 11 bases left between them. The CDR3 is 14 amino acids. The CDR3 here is CASSGDGHSYEQYF. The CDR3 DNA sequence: TGTGCCAGTAGTGGGGACGGACACTCCTACGAGCAGTACTTC. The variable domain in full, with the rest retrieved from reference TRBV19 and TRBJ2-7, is DGGITQSPKYLFRKEGQNVTLSCEQNLNHDAMYWYRQDPGQGLRLIYYSQIVNDFQKGDIAEGYSVSREKKESFPLTVTSAQKNPTAFYLCASSGDGHSYEQYFGPGTRLTVT.

The CDR3 loop reads CASSAKGAGVETQYF. The CDR3 DNA follows: TGTGCCAGCAGCGCCAAGGGAGCGGGAGTAGAGACCCAGTACTTC. This chain connects TRBV9 to TRBJ2-5, with TRBD2 matching 8 bases. The CDR3 has 15 amino acids. J gave up 4 bases and V 3 bases, and 8 bases lay outside the gene matches. The germline CDR1 and CDR2 sequences are SGDLS and YYNGEE. The full variable domain, its missing parts supplied by reference TRBV9 and TRBJ2-5, is DSGVTQTPKHLITATGQRVTLRCSPRSGDLSVYWYQQSLDQGLQFLIQYYNGEERAKGNILERFSAQQFPDLHSELNLSSLELGDSALYFCASSAKGAGVETQYFGPGTRLLVL.

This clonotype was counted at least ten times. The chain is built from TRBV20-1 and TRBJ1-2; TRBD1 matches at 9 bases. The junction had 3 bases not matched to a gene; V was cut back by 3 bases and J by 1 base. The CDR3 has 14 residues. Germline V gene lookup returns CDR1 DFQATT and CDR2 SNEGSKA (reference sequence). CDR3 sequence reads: CSARGQGFNYGYTF. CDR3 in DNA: TGCAGTGCTAGGGGACAGGGATTTAACTATGGCTACACCTTC.

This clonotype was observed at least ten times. DNA of the CDR3: TGCAGTGCTCCGGACAGTAGCAATCAGCCCCAGCATTTT. Protein sequence: CSAPDSSNQPQHF. The rearrangement links TRBV20-1 to TRBJ1-5, with D tentatively TRBD1 (6 bases). Trimming shortened V by 5 bases and J by 0 bases, and 8 bases separated the two germline ends. The germline CDR1 and CDR2 sequences are DFQATT and SNEGSKA (reference sequence). CDR3 length equals 13 residues.

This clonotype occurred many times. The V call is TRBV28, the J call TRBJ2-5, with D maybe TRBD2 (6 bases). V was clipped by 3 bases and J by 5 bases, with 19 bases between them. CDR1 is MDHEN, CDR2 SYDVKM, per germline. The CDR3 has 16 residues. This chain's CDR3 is CASSFFREPLEETQYF. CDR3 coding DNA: TGTGCCAGCAGTTTTTTCCGGGAGCCACTAGAGGAGACCCAGTACTTC.

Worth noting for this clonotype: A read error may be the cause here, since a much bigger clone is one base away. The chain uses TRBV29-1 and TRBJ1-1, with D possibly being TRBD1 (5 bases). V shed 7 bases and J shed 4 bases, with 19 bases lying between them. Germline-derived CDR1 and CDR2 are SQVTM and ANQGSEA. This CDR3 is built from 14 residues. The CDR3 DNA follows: TGCAGCGCTACACTTCCCGACAGAGGCACTGAAGCTTTCTTT. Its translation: CSATLPDRGTEAFF. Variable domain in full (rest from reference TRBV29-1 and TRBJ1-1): SAVISQKPSRDICQRGTSLTIQCQVDSQVTMMFWYRQQPGQSLTLIATANQGSEATYESGFVIDKFPISRPNLTFSTLTVSNMSPEDSSIYLCSATLPDRGTEAFFGQGTRLTVV.

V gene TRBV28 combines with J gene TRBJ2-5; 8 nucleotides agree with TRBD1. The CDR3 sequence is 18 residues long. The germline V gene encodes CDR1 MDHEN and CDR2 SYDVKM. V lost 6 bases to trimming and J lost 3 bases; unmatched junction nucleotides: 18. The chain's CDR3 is CASSQDRPRTGQKETQYF. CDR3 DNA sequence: TGTGCCAGCAGCCAAGACCGTCCCCGGACAGGGCAGAAAGAGACCCAGTACTTC. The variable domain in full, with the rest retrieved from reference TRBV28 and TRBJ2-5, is DVKVTQSSRYLVKRTGEKVFLECVQDMDHENMFWYRQDPGLGLRLIYFSYDVKMKEKGDIPEGYSVSREKKERFSLILESASTNQTSMYLCASSQDRPRTGQKETQYFGPGTRLLVL.

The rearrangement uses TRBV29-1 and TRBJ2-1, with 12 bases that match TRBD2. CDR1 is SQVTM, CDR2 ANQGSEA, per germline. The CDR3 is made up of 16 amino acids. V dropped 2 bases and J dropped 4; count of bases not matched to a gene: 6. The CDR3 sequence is CSVEMLAGGRYNEQFF. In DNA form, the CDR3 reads TGCAGCGTTGAAATGCTAGCGGGAGGGAGATACAATGAGCAGTTCTTC.

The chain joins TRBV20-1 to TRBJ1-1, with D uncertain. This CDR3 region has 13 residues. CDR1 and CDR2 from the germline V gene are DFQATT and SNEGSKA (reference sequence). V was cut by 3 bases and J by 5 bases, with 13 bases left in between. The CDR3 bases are TGCAGTGCTAGTTTAGGGATGAGGACTGAAGCTTTCTTT. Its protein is CSASLGMRTEAFF.

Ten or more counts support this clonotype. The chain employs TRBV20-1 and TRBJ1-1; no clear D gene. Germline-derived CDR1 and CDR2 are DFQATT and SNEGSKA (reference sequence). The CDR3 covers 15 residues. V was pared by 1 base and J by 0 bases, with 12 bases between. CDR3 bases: TGCAGTGCTAGAGTTAGTAACAGCATGAACACTGAAGCTTTCTTT. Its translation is CSARVSNSMNTEAFF.

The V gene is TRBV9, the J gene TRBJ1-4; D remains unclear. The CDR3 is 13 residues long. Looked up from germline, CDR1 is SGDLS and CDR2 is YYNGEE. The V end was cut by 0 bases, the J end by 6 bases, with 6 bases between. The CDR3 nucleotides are TGTGCCAGCAGCGTAGAGGGAGATGAAAAACTGTTTTTT. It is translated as CASSVEGDEKLFF.